The 8 T cell receptor beta chains given below trace back to one sample, sequenced in a study of T cell changes during pregnancy in multiple sclerosis. Assay: immunoSEQ multiplex PCR; the TCRdb copy retains only in-frame clones and omits some. Among about 31,000 clones listed, around nine tenths were seen once. Material: CD4+ T cells from peripheral blood mononuclear cells, obtained in the first trimester of pregnancy. All receptors derive from a female donor in good health, enrolled as a control in a pregnancy study.

The chain recombines TRBV7-6 with TRBJ2-1; 7 bases are a match to TRBD2. V lost 4 bases, J lost 8 bases, and 11 bases stayed unmatched. From germline, CDR1 is SGHVS and CDR2 FNYEAQ. CDR3 length: 15 residues. The DNA of the CDR3 is TGTGCCAGCAGCTCCCGGGGGGTTGTTGGGGATGAGCAGTTCTTC. It is translated as CASSSRGVVGDEQFF.

V and J are TRBV6-1 and TRBJ1-2; D unresolved. Trimming took 6 bases from V and 4 from J, leaving 18 bases between them. The germline gives CDR1 MNHNS, CDR2 SASEGT. This CDR3 spans 15 amino acids. The CDR3 coding sequence is TGTGCCAGCAGGTCAATGGTCGGGGAGCCCTATGGCTACACCTTC. This codes for CASRSMVGEPYGYTF.

The J gene is TRBJ1-1, the V gene TRBV2, with 10 bases matching TRBD1. The V segment lost 9 bases and the J segment 4 bases; nucleotides outside the gene matches: 14. The CDR3 extends over 16 amino acids. CDR1 is SNHLY and CDR2 is FYNNEI in the germline V gene. The CDR3 here is CARHRDRGNFGTEAFF. CDR3 nucleotide sequence: TGTGCCAGACACCGGGACAGGGGAAATTTTGGCACTGAAGCTTTCTTT.

The V gene is TRBV12-5, the J gene TRBJ2-1, with 8 bases lining up with TRBD2. The CDR3 extends over 14 amino acids. Germline V CDR1 and CDR2: LGHNT, FRNRAP. V shed 3 bases, J shed 4 bases, and the junction held 2 bases outside the gene matches. CDR3 amino acids: CASGFSGGYNEQFF. Here the CDR3 DNA reads TGTGCTAGTGGTTTCAGCGGGGGTTACAATGAGCAGTTCTTC.

This chain connects TRBV7-2 to TRBJ2-5; maybe TRBD2 (6 bases). Germline V gene data show CDR1 as SGHTA and CDR2 as FQGNSA. CDR3 length equals 14 residues. V shed 5 bases and J shed 5 bases, with 15 bases lying between them. CDR3 sequence reads: CASSPAAGSETQYF. The CDR3 nucleotides read TGTGCCAGCAGCCCAGCCGCGGGGTCGGAGACCCAGTACTTC.

The chain is built from TRBV29-1 and TRBJ1-1; tentatively, D is TRBD1 (6 bases). In germline, CDR1 is SQVTM, CDR2 ANQGSEA. The V end was cut by 2 bases, the J end by 5 bases, with 12 bases between. The CDR3 contains 13 residues. CDR3 protein: CSVEMLGATEAFF. The CDR3 coding sequence is TGCAGCGTTGAAATGTTGGGGGCTACTGAAGCTTTCTTT. The variable domain in full, completed from reference TRBV29-1 and TRBJ1-1, reads SAVISQKPSRDICQRGTSLTIQCQVDSQVTMMFWYRQQPGQSLTLIATANQGSEATYESGFVIDKFPISRPNLTFSTLTVSNMSPEDSSIYLCSVEMLGATEAFFGQGTRLTVV.

This clone was detected once. The V call is TRBV15, the J call TRBJ2-3; 9 nucleotides align to TRBD1. From germline, CDR1 is LNHNV and CDR2 YYDKDF (reference sequence). The CDR3 runs 16 residues. V dropped 4 bases and J dropped 9; count of bases not matched to a gene: 14. The CDR3 DNA is TGTGCCACCAGCAAAGGACAGGGGACGAATTTGGTCACGCAGTATTTT. Translation gives CATSKGQGTNLVTQYF.

The chain recombines TRBV7-3 with TRBJ2-6, with a weak D call TRBD2 (6 bases). The CDR3 is 13 amino acids. Germline V lookup: CDR1 SGHTA, CDR2 FQGTGA. Trimming stripped 8 bases from V and 1 base from J, with 6 bases between. The CDR3 here is CASRGSGANVLTF. CDR3 DNA sequence: TGTGCCAGCCGGGGGTCTGGGGCCAACGTCCTGACTTTC.